The clone carrying this TCR beta chain was detected ten times or more. Its antigen remains unknown. Germline CDR1 is KGHSH and CDR2 is LQKENI. Losses at the gene ends were 4 bases for V and 6 bases for J; bases not matched to a gene: 3. The CDR3 covers 13 residues. These data are taken from a study of blood T cells in healthy people across ages. Study-wide context: Capture by template switching was about one barcoded beta molecule per two T cells.

General study results and limits: Older age coincided with a roughly linear decline in TCR beta diversity per million T cells.

Combining a sample-barcoded 5' primer with a J-beta primer mix, a second PCR ran for roughly 7 to 11 cycles. In TCRdb, the 5' RACE reads were re-called with MiXCR into one record per CDR3 protein. The sample includes 650,000 to 700,000 distinct CDR3 sequences, 32% of them seen just once. Sample: blood. This clonotype was obtained from a woman of 80 years or more in good health. This chain uses TRBV18 with TRBJ2-5; TRBD1 agrees at 9 bases. CDR3 region: CASSQGQGKTQYF. As DNA, the CDR3 is TGTGCCAGCTCACAAGGACAGGGGAAGACCCAGTACTTC.